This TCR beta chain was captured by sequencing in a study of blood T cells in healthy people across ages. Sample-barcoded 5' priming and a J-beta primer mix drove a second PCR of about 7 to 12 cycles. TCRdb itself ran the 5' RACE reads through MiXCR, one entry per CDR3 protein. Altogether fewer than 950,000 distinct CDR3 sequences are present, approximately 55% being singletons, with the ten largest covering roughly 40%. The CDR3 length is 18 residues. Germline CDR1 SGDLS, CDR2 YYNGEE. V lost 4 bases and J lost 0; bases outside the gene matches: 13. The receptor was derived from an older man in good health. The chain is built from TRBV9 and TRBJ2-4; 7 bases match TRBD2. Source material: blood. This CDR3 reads CASSPTSRSDQAKNIQYF. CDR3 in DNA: TGTGCCAGCAGCCCGACTAGCAGGAGCGACCAAGCCAAAAACATTCAGTACTTC. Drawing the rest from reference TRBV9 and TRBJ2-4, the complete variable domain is DSGVTQTPKHLITATGQRVTLRCSPRSGDLSVYWYQQSLDQGLQFLIQYYNGEERAKGNILERFSAQQFPDLHSELNLSSLELGDSALYFCASSPTSRSDQAKNIQYFGAGTRLSVL.